This T cell receptor (beta chain) originates from a study of T cells in Graves' hyperthyroidism and ophthalmopathy. Amplification targeted TCR beta CDR3 regions from RNA transcripts. The TCR CDR3 first-round RT-PCR relied on the HTBI primer set. MiXCR, applied by TCRdb to the multiplex PCR reads, yields one record per CDR3 protein. This sample carries hundreds of thousands of distinct CDR3 sequences, under 20% of them seen once, and the ten largest clones take less than 4.5%. Diagnosis of hyperthyroidism was new in patients aged 18 to 65, and its duration was under 2 months. Exclusions: uncontrolled infection, other autoimmune disease, pregnancy, lactation. Diagnosis relied on clinical symptoms, serum thyroxine and TRAb, thyroid ultrasound and orbital computed tomography. 8.5 to 10 ml of fresh peripheral blood supplied the PBMCs. Germline-derived CDR1 and CDR2 are SGDLS and YYNGEE. The CDR3 sequence is 13 residues long. The germline V and J ends were trimmed by 5 bases and 1 base, with 6 bases remaining between them.

This clonotype was observed many times. V usage is TRBV9 and J usage is TRBJ2-2; D gene ambiguous. The receptor was isolated from a woman aged 25 to 45 with Graves' hyperthyroidism. Sequences were obtained from blood. The CDR3 DNA is TGTGCCAGCAGTGTTGAGAACACCGGGGAGCTGTTTTTT. Protein: CASSVENTGELFF.